This T cell receptor beta chain was obtained from a study of PD-1 blockade in classical Hodgkin lymphoma. Turning to this clone: No antigen is known for it. At one of its ends the junction is not consistent with the germline gene, which may arise from a read error.

This CDR3 is built from 13 residues. The germline gives CDR1 SEHNR, CDR2 FQNEAQ (reference sequence). Clones were read by immunoSEQ multiplex PCR, and TCRdb kept only the in-frame ones, dropping some. The sample lists about 13,000 clones, around 80% occurring once. General observations from the study: Reasons behind the repertoire differences stay unclear, perhaps disease activity or earlier therapy. Healthy donors reportedly exceeded newly diagnosed patients in baseline TCR diversity.

In every patient, relapse followed autologous stem cell transplantation, while exposure to brentuximab vedotin differed. Complete response, partial response or progressive disease constituted the best response categories observed. This material consisted of peripheral blood mononuclear cells (PBMCs), taken at baseline. The chain recombines TRBV7-9 with TRBJ2-3; D is uncertain. The TCR was taken from a human donor with classical Hodgkin lymphoma. CDR3 sequence reads: CASSPRHPETQYF. Written as DNA, the CDR3 is TGTGCCAGCAGCCCGCGACACCCAGAGACGCAGTATTTT.